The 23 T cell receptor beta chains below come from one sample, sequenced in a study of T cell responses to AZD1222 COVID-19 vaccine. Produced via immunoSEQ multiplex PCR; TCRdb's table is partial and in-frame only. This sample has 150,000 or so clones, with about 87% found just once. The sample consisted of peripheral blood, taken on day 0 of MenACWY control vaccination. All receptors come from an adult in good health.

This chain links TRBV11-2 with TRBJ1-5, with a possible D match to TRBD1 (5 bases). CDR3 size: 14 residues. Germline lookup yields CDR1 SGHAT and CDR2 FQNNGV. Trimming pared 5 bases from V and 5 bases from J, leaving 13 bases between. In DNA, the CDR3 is TGTGCCAGCAGCCCGGGGGTGGGGGATCAGCCCCAGCATTTT. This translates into CASSPGVGDQPQHF.

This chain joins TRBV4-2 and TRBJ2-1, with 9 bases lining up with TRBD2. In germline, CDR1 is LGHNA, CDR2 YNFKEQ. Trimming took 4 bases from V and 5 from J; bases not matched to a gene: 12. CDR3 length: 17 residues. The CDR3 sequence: CASSPGISGRQHNEQFF. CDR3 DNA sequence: TGTGCCAGCAGCCCAGGGATAAGCGGGAGGCAACACAATGAGCAGTTCTTC.

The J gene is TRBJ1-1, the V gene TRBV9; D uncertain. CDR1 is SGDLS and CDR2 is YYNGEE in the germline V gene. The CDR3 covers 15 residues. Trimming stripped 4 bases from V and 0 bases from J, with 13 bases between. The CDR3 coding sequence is TGTGCCAGCAGCCCTCGGGCAAACATGAACACTGAAGCTTTCTTT. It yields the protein CASSPRANMNTEAFF.

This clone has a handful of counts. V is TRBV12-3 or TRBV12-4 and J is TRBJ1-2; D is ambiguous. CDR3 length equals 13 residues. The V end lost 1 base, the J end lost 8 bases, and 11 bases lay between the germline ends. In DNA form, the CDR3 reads TGTGCCAGCAGTTTAGATGGACCCCGGGGCTACACCTTC. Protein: CASSLDGPRGYTF.

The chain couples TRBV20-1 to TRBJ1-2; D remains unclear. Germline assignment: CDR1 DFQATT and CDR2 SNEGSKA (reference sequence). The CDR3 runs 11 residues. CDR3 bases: TGCGTATCCCCCGTAGCCTATGGCTACACCTTC. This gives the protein CVSPVAYGYTF.

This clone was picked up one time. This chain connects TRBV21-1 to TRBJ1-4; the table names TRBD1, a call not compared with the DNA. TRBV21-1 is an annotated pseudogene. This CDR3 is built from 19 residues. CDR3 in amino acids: CASSPRTGTGDATNEKLFF. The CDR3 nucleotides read TGTGCCAGCAGTCCCCGCACCGGGACAGGGGACGCAACTAATGAAAAACTGTTTTTT.

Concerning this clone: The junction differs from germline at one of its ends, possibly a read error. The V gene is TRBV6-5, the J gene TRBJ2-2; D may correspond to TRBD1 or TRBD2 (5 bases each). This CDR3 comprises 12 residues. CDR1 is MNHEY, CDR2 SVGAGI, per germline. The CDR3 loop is CASSYSGDPLLF. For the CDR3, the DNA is TGTGCCAGCAGTTACTCCGGGGACCCCCTACTTTTT.

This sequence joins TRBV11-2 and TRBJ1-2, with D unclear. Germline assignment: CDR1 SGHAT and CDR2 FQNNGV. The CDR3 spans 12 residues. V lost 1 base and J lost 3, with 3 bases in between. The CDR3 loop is CASSLGYYGYTF. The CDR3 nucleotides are TGTGCCAGCAGCTTAGGGTACTATGGCTACACCTTC.

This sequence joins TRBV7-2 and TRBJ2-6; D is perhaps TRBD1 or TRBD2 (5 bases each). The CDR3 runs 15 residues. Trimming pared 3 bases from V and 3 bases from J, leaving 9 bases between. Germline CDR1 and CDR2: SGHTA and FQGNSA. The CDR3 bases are TGTGCCAGCAGCTTTCGAGGGGTTGGGGCCAACGTCCTGACTTTC. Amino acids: CASSFRGVGANVLTF.

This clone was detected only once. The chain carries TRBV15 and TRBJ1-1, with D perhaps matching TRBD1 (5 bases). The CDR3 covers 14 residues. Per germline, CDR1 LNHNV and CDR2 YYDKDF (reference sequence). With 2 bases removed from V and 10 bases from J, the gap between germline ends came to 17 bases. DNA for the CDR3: TGTGCCACCAGCAGACCTGGAGAGGGGAAAATAGCTTTCTTT. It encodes CATSRPGEGKIAFF.

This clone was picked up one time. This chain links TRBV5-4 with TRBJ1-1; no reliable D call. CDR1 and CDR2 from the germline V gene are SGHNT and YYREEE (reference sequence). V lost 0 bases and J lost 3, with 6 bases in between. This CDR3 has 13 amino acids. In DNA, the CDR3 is TGTGCCAGCAGCTTGGCGCAGGACACTGAAGCTTTCTTT. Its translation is CASSLAQDTEAFF. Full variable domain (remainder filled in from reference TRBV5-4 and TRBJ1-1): ETGVTQSPTHLIKTRGQQVTLRCSSQSGHNTVSWYQQALGQGPQFIFQYYREEENGRGNFPPRFSGLQFPNYSSELNVNALELDDSALYLCASSLAQDTEAFFGQGTRLTVV.

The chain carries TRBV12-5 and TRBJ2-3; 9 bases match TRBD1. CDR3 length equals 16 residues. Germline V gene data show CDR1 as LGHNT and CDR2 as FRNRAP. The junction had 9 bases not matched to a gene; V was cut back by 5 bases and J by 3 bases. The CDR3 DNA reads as TGTGCTAGTGGTGGGGGACAGGGCGGAGGGACAGATACGCAGTATTTT. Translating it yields CASGGGQGGGTDTQYF. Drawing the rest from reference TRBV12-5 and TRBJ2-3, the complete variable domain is DARVTQTPRHKVTEMGQEVTMRCQPILGHNTVFWYRQTMMQGLELLAYFRNRAPLDDSGMPKDRFSAEMPDATLATLKIQPSEPRDSAVYFCASGGGQGGGTDTQYFGPGTRLTVL.

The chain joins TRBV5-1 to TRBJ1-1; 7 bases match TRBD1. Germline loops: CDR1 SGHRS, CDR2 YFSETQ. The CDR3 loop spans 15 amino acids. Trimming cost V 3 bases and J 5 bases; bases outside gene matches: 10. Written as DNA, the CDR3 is TGCGCCAGCAGCTCCTCGACAGGGTATAGTACTGAAGCTTTCTTT. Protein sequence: CASSSSTGYSTEAFF.

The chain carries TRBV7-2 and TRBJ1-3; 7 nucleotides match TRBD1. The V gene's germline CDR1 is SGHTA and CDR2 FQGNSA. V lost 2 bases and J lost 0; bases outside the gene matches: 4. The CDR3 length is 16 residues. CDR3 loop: CASSLSWTGSGNTIYF. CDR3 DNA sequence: TGTGCCAGCAGCTTAAGTTGGACAGGCTCTGGAAACACCATATATTTT.

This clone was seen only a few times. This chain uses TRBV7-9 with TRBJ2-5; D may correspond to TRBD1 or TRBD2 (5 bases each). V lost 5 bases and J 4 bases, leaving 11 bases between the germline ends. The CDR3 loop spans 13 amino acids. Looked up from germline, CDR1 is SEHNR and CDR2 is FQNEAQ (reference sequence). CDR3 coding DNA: TGTGCCAGCAGCCCCCGGGGCCCAGAGACCCAGTACTTC. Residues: CASSPRGPETQYF. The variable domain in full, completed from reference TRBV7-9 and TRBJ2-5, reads DTGVSQNPRHKITKRGQNVTFRCDPISEHNRLYWYRQTLGQGPEFLTYFQNEAQLEKSRLLSDRFSAERPKGSFSTLEIQRTEQGDSAMYLCASSPRGPETQYFGPGTRLLVL.

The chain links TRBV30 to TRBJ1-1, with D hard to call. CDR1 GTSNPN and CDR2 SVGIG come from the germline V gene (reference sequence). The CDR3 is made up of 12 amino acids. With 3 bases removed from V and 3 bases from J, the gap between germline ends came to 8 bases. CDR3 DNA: TGTGCCTGGAGAGAGGGATACACTGAAGCTTTCTTT. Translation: CAWREGYTEAFF. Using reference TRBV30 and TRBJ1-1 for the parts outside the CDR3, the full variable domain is SQTIHQWPATLVQPVGSPLSLECTVEGTSNPNLYWYRQAAGRGLQLLFYSVGIGQISSEVPQNLSASRPQDRQFILSSKKLLLSDSGFYLCAWREGYTEAFFGQGTRLTVV.

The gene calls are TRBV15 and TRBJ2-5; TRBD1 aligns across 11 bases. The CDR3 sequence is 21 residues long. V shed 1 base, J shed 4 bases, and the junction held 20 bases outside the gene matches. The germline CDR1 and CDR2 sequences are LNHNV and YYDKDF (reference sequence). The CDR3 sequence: CATSRAPGQGGTSNGRETQYF. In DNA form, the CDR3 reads TGTGCCACCAGCAGAGCCCCGGGACAGGGGGGGACTAGTAATGGGCGAGAGACCCAGTACTTC.

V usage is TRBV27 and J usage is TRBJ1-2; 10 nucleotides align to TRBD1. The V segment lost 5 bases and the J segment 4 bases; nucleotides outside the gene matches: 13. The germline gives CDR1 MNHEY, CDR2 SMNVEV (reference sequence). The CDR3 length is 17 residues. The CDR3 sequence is CASSVTGGAGNGYGYTF. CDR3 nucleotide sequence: TGTGCCAGCAGTGTGACAGGGGGCGCGGGCAACGGCTATGGCTACACCTTC.

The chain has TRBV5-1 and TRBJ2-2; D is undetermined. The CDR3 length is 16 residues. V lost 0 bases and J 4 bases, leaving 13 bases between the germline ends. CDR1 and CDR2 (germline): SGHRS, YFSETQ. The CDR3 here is CASSLEVSPGTGELFF. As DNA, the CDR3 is TGCGCCAGCAGCTTGGAGGTTAGCCCAGGCACCGGGGAGCTGTTTTTT.

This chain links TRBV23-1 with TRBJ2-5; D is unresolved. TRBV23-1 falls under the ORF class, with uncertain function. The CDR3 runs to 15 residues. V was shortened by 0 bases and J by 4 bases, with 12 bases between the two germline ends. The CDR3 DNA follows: TGCGCCAGCAGTCAATCGTGTATGCCAGCAGAGACCCAGTACTTC. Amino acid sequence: CASSQSCMPAETQYF.

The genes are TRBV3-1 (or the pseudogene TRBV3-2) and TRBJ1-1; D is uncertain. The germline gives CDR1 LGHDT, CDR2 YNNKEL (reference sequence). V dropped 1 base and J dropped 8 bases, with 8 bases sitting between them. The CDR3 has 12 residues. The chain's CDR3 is CASSQGRVEAFF. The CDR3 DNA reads TGTGCCAGCAGCCAAGGCAGAGTCGAAGCTTTCTTT.

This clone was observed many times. The CDR3 is CASSPSTVAKNIQYF. The CDR3 DNA is TGTGCCAGCAGCCCAAGTACTGTAGCCAAAAACATTCAGTACTTC. This chain connects TRBV5-4 to TRBJ2-4; D is uncertain. V lost 4 bases and J 0 bases, leaving 11 bases between the germline ends. The CDR3 runs 15 residues. Germline assignment: CDR1 SGHNT and CDR2 YYREEE (reference sequence).

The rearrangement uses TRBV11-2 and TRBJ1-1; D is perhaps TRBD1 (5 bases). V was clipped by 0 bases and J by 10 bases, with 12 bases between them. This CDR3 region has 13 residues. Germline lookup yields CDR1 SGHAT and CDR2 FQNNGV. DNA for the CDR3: TGTGCCAGCAGCTTAGATCGAGGGAGGGGAGCTTTCTTT. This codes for CASSLDRGRGAFF.